This T cell receptor (beta chain) was sequenced in a study of molecular identifiers for immune sequencing clone quantification. Study-level results: Among effectors, clones above 20 RNA copies held over 97% of molecules; among naive cells, under 1%.

This clonotype was found a few times. Its antigen is not identified. For bulk TCR libraries, previously described methods and listed TCR primers were used. Each CDR3 protein is one row after TCRdb ran MiXCR on the PCR reads. The repertoire includes more than 550,000 distinct CDR3 sequences, approximately 24% of them detected once, and 0.6% to 0.9% sits in the top ten. Trimming pared 7 bases from V and 13 bases from J, leaving 20 bases between. This CDR3 is 12 amino acids long. From germline, CDR1 is MNHEY and CDR2 SVGEGT. Sorting recovered naive CD8 T cells on a CD8+CD4-CCR7+CD45RA+ profile. This chain links TRBV6-2 or TRBV6-3 with TRBJ2-7; tentatively, D is TRBD2 (5 bases). Input material: naive CD8+ T cells from blood, with Jurkat cell RNA spiked in. As for subset: FACS-sorted CD8+CD4-CCR7+CD45RA+ naive T cells. This sequence originates from a human donor in good health. Some libraries in this study had Jurkat cell RNA spiked in. This CDR3 is CASTPPGSQTYF. For the CDR3, the DNA is TGTGCCAGCACCCCCCCGGGGAGCCAAACTTACTTC.